Each of the 28 T cell receptor beta chains below was sequenced from the same sample in a study of blood T cell repertoires in COVID-19. The assay was immunoSEQ multiplex PCR, and TCRdb's table has in-frame clones only and misses some. The repertoire consists of 540,000 or so clones, with roughly nine tenths occurring once and the leading ten covering around 7.8%. Sequencing used peripheral blood. These receptor sequences come from a woman aged 50 to 60 with COVID-19, enrolled during active disease.

The CDR3, as DNA: TGTGCCAGCAAGCTCCCGGGACAGCCCTACGAGCAGTACTTC. Its translation is CASKLPGQPYEQYF. This chain uses TRBV6-1 with TRBJ2-7, with 7 bases that match TRBD1. Germline CDR1 and CDR2: MNHNS and SASEGT. V shed 7 bases, J shed 2 bases, and the junction held 8 bases outside the gene matches. The CDR3 extends over 14 amino acids.

This sequence joins TRBV7-9 and TRBJ2-2; D gene unclear. V was clipped by 8 bases and J by 4 bases, with 11 bases between them. Looked up from germline, CDR1 is SEHNR and CDR2 is FQNEAQ (reference sequence). The CDR3 has 13 amino acids. CDR3 sequence reads: CASLNSITGELFF. The CDR3 DNA sequence: TGTGCCAGCCTAAATAGCATCACCGGGGAGCTGTTTTTT.

The gene calls are TRBV28 and TRBJ2-5, with D hard to call. There are 16 residues in the CDR3. Germline assignment: CDR1 MDHEN and CDR2 SYDVKM. Trimming removed 5 bases at V and 3 bases at J, with 19 bases between. The CDR3 DNA sequence: TGTGCCAGCAGTCTCCAACCCGGGTGGCCGGAAGAGACCCAGTACTTC. Translating it yields CASSLQPGWPEETQYF. Looking up the rest from reference TRBV28 and TRBJ2-5 gives the full variable domain: DVKVTQSSRYLVKRTGEKVFLECVQDMDHENMFWYRQDPGLGLRLIYFSYDVKMKEKGDIPEGYSVSREKKERFSLILESASTNQTSMYLCASSLQPGWPEETQYFGPGTRLLVL.

This chain uses TRBV29-1 with TRBJ1-2; D is ambiguous. The CDR3 totals 12 residues. Germline V lookup: CDR1 SQVTM, CDR2 ANQGSEA. V was trimmed by 0 bases and J by 5 bases, leaving 7 bases between them. The CDR3 spells CSVEDAGYGYTF. CDR3 nucleotides: TGCAGCGTTGAAGATGCGGGATATGGCTACACCTTC.

This clone was seen just once. The rearrangement uses TRBV5-6 and TRBJ1-2, with D possibly matching TRBD1 (5 bases). This CDR3 is 14 amino acids long. Trimming took off 3 bases at V and 5 bases at J, with 14 bases between the two ends. The germline V gene encodes CDR1 SGHDT and CDR2 YYEEEE. The CDR3 sequence: CASSWGDRQYGYTF. The CDR3 DNA reads as TGTGCCAGCAGCTGGGGGGATAGACAGTATGGCTACACCTTC.

This sequence joins TRBV6-5 and TRBJ2-7; 8 bases align to TRBD1. The V segment lost 7 bases and the J segment 5 bases; nucleotides outside the gene matches: 7. Germline loops: CDR1 MNHEY, CDR2 SVGAGI. The CDR3 has 13 residues. This CDR3 is CASKRQGRNEQYF. CDR3 nucleotide sequence: TGTGCCAGCAAAAGACAGGGGAGGAACGAGCAGTACTTC.

This chain joins TRBV30 and TRBJ1-4; maybe TRBD1 (6 bases). V lost 4 bases and J lost 4, with 13 bases in between. In germline, CDR1 is GTSNPN, CDR2 SVGIG (reference sequence). The CDR3 contains 14 residues. The CDR3 nucleotides read TGTGCCTGGACTAAACAGGGCTTTAATGAAAAACTGTTTTTT. Amino acid sequence: CAWTKQGFNEKLFF.

The count of this clone is one. This chain connects TRBV7-7 to TRBJ2-1, with unresolved D. The CDR3 runs to 16 residues. The germline gives CDR1 SSHAT, CDR2 FNYEAQ (reference sequence). V shed 5 bases and J shed 0 bases, with 14 bases lying between them. CDR3 coding DNA: TGTGCCAGCAGCCCGACTCCTCGGAGCTCCTACAATGAGCAGTTCTTC. Translated, it gives CASSPTPRSSYNEQFF.

This chain uses TRBV5-1 with TRBJ2-5; 12 bases are a match to TRBD2. Germline assignment: CDR1 SGHRS and CDR2 YFSETQ. V shed 4 bases, J shed 2 bases, and the junction held 3 bases outside the gene matches. The CDR3 spans 15 residues. The CDR3 here is CASSPGLAGQETQYF. In DNA form, the CDR3 reads TGCGCCAGCAGCCCTGGACTAGCGGGACAAGAGACCCAGTACTTC.

V gene TRBV19 combines with J gene TRBJ2-3; D gene ambiguous. The V end lost 5 bases, the J end lost 7 bases, and 10 bases lay between the germline ends. The germline V gene has CDR1 LNHDA and CDR2 SQIVND (reference sequence). This CDR3 is built from 12 residues. The CDR3 loop reads CASSPQSHTQYF. As DNA, the CDR3 is TGTGCCAGTAGTCCCCAGTCCCATACGCAGTATTTT.

This clone came up a few times. The J gene is TRBJ1-6, the V gene TRBV28; 9 positions match TRBD1. Germline-derived CDR1 and CDR2 are MDHEN and SYDVKM. V dropped 8 bases and J dropped 9; count of bases not matched to a gene: 17. The CDR3 runs 17 residues. The CDR3 nucleotides read TGTGCCAGCCACCCCGGACCGGGACAGGGTATAGGTTCACCCCTCCACTTT. Translating gives CASHPGPGQGIGSPLHF.

The chain joins TRBV25-1 to TRBJ1-2; maybe TRBD1 (6 bases). CDR1 MGHDK and CDR2 SYGVNS come from the germline V gene. CDR3 length: 15 amino acids. The V gene lost 1 base and the J gene lost 5 bases, with 14 bases spanning the gap. The CDR3 reads CASSELQGSWYGYTF. CDR3 sequence (DNA): TGTGCCAGCAGTGAATTGCAGGGGAGTTGGTATGGCTACACCTTC.

The rearrangement uses TRBV6-5 and TRBJ2-7, with D unclear. V lost 8 bases and J lost 2, with 13 bases in between. Germline CDR1 reads MNHEY; CDR2 reads SVGAGI. The CDR3 consists of 13 residues. The CDR3 is CASCEEFTYEQYF. For the CDR3, the DNA is TGTGCCAGCTGCGAGGAATTTACCTACGAGCAGTACTTC.

J is TRBJ1-2 and V is TRBV6-5; D is possibly TRBD1 (5 bases). The V end was cut by 6 bases, the J end by 3 bases, with 11 bases between. Per germline, CDR1 MNHEY and CDR2 SVGAGI. CDR3 length equals 13 residues. CDR3 residues: CASRAGLDYGYTF. DNA of the CDR3: TGTGCCAGCAGGGCAGGGCTCGACTATGGCTACACCTTC.

The gene calls are TRBV19 and TRBJ2-5; 12 bases agree with TRBD1. The CDR3 covers 15 residues. Germline CDR1 is LNHDA and CDR2 is SQIVND (reference sequence). The V segment lost 3 bases and the J segment 3 bases; nucleotides outside the gene matches: 2. Written as DNA, the CDR3 is TGTGCCAGTAGTATGGGACAGGGGGCGGAAGAGACCCAGTACTTC. The encoded protein is CASSMGQGAEETQYF.

This chain links TRBV7-2 with TRBJ2-5; maybe TRBD2 (5 bases). The CDR3 extends over 16 amino acids. Trimming removed 5 bases at V and 5 bases at J, with 21 bases between. CDR1 and CDR2 (germline): SGHTA, FQGNSA. The CDR3 reads CASSPRHVEPGETQYF. CDR3 DNA sequence: TGTGCCAGCAGCCCTCGCCATGTGGAACCGGGGGAGACCCAGTACTTC.

This chain links TRBV19 with TRBJ2-7; D gene uncertain. The CDR3 has 15 residues. The V end lost 3 bases, the J end lost 2 bases, and 14 bases lay between the germline ends. The V gene's germline CDR1 is LNHDA and CDR2 SQIVND (reference sequence). As DNA, the CDR3 is TGTGCCAGTAGTATTGACGTAAGAGGAACCTACGAGCAGTACTTC. Protein: CASSIDVRGTYEQYF.

This rearrangement joins TRBV2 to TRBJ1-1; 8 bases are a match to TRBD1. The ends lost 5 bases at V and 1 base at J; junction bases unmatched: 3. This CDR3 has 14 residues. CDR1 is SNHLY and CDR2 is FYNNEI in the germline V gene. The CDR3: CASSFTGGNTEAFF. The CDR3, as DNA: TGTGCCAGCAGTTTTACAGGGGGGAACACTGAAGCTTTCTTT.

V is TRBV5-4 and J is TRBJ1-1; D call uncertain. The CDR3 length is 14 residues. Trimming pared 4 bases from V and 3 bases from J, leaving 13 bases between. Per the germline V gene, CDR1 is SGHNT and CDR2 is YYREEE (reference sequence). CDR3 coding DNA: TGTGCCAGCAGCCCCGGTCTCGGGGACACTGAAGCTTTCTTT. It specifies CASSPGLGDTEAFF.

This rearrangement joins TRBV7-9 to TRBJ1-5; maybe TRBD1 (6 bases). CDR1 and CDR2 (germline): SEHNR, FQNEAQ (reference sequence). The CDR3 extends over 14 amino acids. Trimming removed 5 bases at V and 9 bases at J, with 17 bases between. CDR3 in DNA: TGTGCCAGCAGCCCACCAGGGGAGAGTCGGCCCCAGCATTTT. Protein: CASSPPGESRPQHF.

The chain joins TRBV4-2 to TRBJ2-2; 11 bases align to TRBD2. The V gene's germline CDR1 is LGHNA and CDR2 YNFKEQ. The CDR3 extends over 16 amino acids. The V gene end was trimmed by 4 bases and the J gene end by 7 bases; junction bases not matched to a gene: 8. The CDR3 region has the DNA TGTGCCAGCAGCCTAGCGGGGGGGCCGGGGGGCGGGGAGCTGTTTTTT. It translates to CASSLAGGPGGGELFF.

On this clone: The sample has other DNA sequences that encode this CDR3 too. V gene TRBV5-1 combines with J gene TRBJ1-1, with D possibly TRBD1 on 6 matching bases. V was pared by 5 bases and J by 0 bases, with 8 bases between. Germline CDR1 and CDR2: SGHRS and YFSETQ. The CDR3 is 13 residues long. The CDR3 coding sequence is TGCGCCAGCAGTCGGGACATGAACACTGAAGCTTTCTTT. This codes for CASSRDMNTEAFF.

This rearrangement joins TRBV4-2 to TRBJ2-7; 7 bases line up with TRBD1. Germline V gene lookup returns CDR1 LGHNA and CDR2 YNFKEQ. The CDR3 is made up of 15 amino acids. After removal of 0 bases from V and 2 bases from J, the junction contained 4 bases not matched to a gene. This CDR3 reads CASSQEGQLTYEQYF. The CDR3 region has the DNA TGTGCCAGCAGCCAAGAGGGACAGCTAACCTACGAGCAGTACTTC.

The chain recombines TRBV10-1 with TRBJ2-3, with unresolved D. Germline V gene data show CDR1 as WNHNN and CDR2 as SYGVQD (reference sequence). CDR3 length: 12 residues. Trimming left V 5 bases short and J 0 bases short, with 3 bases between. Written as DNA, the CDR3 is TGCGCCAGCAGTCCGAGCACAGATACGCAGTATTTT. Translated: CASSPSTDTQYF.

V is TRBV5-6 and J is TRBJ1-1; perhaps TRBD1 as D (5 bases). The length of the CDR3 is 15 residues. Trimming pared 1 base from V and 0 bases from J, leaving 10 bases between. Germline CDR1 and CDR2: SGHDT and YYEEEE. The CDR3 DNA reads as TGTGCCAGCAGCTTGTATCAGGGCATGAACACTGAAGCTTTCTTT. Its translation is CASSLYQGMNTEAFF.

The chain couples TRBV27 to TRBJ2-1, with a possible D match to TRBD1 (6 bases). CDR1 is MNHEY, CDR2 SMNVEV, per germline (reference sequence). CDR3 size: 13 residues. Trimming removed 4 bases at V and 8 bases at J, with 12 bases between. Here the CDR3 DNA reads TGTGCCAGCAGTTATGACAGGCTGTATGAGCAGTTCTTC. Protein product: CASSYDRLYEQFF.

The rearrangement uses TRBV28 and TRBJ2-1; the D is unclear. With 9 bases removed from V and 9 bases from J, the gap between germline ends came to 18 bases. The CDR3 consists of 13 residues. Germline values: CDR1 MDHEN, CDR2 SYDVKM. CDR3 loop: CASALGRTGEQFF. The CDR3 DNA sequence: TGTGCCAGTGCGCTCGGCCGTACGGGTGAGCAGTTCTTC.

CDR3 bases: TGTGCCAGCAGCCCATTTACTACCGACAGTTACTATGGCTACACCTTC. It is translated as CASSPFTTDSYYGYTF. The J gene is TRBJ1-2, the V gene TRBV3-1 (or the pseudogene TRBV3-2), with a possible D match to TRBD1 (5 bases). The V and J ends lost 4 bases and 3 bases respectively, with 18 bases between them. Germline CDR1 LGHDT, CDR2 YNNKEL (reference sequence). The CDR3 spans 16 residues.